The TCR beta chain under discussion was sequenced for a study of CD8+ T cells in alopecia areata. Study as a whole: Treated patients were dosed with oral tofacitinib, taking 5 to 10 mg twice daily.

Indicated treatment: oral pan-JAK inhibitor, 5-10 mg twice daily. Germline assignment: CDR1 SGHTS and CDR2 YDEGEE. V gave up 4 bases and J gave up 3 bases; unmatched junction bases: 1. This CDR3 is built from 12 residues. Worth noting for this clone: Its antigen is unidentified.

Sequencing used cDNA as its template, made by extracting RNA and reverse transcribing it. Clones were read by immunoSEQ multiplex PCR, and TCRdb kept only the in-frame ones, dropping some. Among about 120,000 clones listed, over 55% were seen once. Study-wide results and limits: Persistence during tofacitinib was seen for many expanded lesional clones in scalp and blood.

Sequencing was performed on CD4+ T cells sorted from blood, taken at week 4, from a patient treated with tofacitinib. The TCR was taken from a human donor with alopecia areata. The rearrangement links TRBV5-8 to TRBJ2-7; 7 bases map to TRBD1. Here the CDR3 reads CASSRDSYEQYF. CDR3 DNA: TGTGCCAGCAGCAGGGACAGCTACGAGCAGTACTTC.